The 31 T cell receptor beta chains below all came from one sample that was sequenced in a study of T cell repertoires in cytomegalovirus infection. TCRdb processed the reads anew with MiXCR; each CDR3 protein has one entry. The table includes some 350,000 distinct CDR3 sequences, about 27% detected once. These receptors are not linked to any known antigen. Material: cultured PBMCs, obtained from culture after CMV antigen stimulation. Source of these receptors: a human donor in good health (CMV status not recorded). Some clones in this sample may be carry-over from other donors' samples.

The chain uses TRBV20-1 and TRBJ2-3; TRBD2 aligns across 8 bases. Looked up from germline, CDR1 is DFQATT and CDR2 is SNEGSKA (reference sequence). After removal of 1 base from V and 6 bases from J, the junction contained 12 bases not matched to a gene. CDR3 length equals 16 residues. The CDR3 nucleotides are TGCAGTGCTAGAGCCTTCCGGGAGCGGGGGCTGGATACGCAGTATTTT. Translated, it gives CSARAFRERGLDTQYF.

This clonotype was seen a handful of times. The V gene is TRBV7-8, the J gene TRBJ2-7; no reliable D call. V was trimmed by 1 base and J by 2 bases, leaving 6 bases between them. Germline-derived CDR1 and CDR2 are SGHVS and FQNEAQ. This CDR3 comprises 13 residues. CDR3 nucleotide sequence: TGTGCCAGCAGCTTAGAGATAACCTACGAGCAGTACTTC. Translated, it gives CASSLEITYEQYF.

This clonotype turned up a few times. The chain employs TRBV12-3 or TRBV12-4 and TRBJ2-3; TRBD2 agrees at 15 bases. The CDR3 consists of 15 residues. V was pared by 6 bases and J by 5 bases, with 3 bases of the junction left unmatched. This CDR3 reads CASSRTSGRVDTQYF. The CDR3 nucleotides read TGTGCCAGCAGCCGGACTAGCGGGAGGGTAGATACGCAGTATTTT.

The chain joins TRBV20-1 to TRBJ1-5; a weak D match, TRBD1 (6 bases). Germline loops: CDR1 DFQATT, CDR2 SNEGSKA (reference sequence). This CDR3 is built from 13 residues. The V and J ends lost 6 bases and 3 bases respectively, with 12 bases between them. In DNA, the CDR3 is TGCAGTGCCGGCCGGGACATCAATCAGCCCCAGCATTTT. Translated, it gives CSAGRDINQPQHF.

This clonotype was seen more than once but under ten times. The chain couples TRBV15 to TRBJ2-7; maybe TRBD1 (6 bases). The germline CDR1 and CDR2 sequences are LNHNV and YYDKDF (reference sequence). V dropped 5 bases and J dropped 2 bases, with 13 bases sitting between them. The length of the CDR3 is 14 residues. This CDR3 is CATSPRDTAYEQYF. As DNA, the CDR3 is TGTGCCACCAGCCCTCGGGACACCGCCTACGAGCAGTACTTC.

The V call is TRBV19, the J call TRBJ1-5, with no clear D. This CDR3 is 15 amino acids long. Trimming removed 5 bases from V and 6 bases from J, with 17 bases in between. Per germline, CDR1 LNHDA and CDR2 SQIVND (reference sequence). DNA of the CDR3: TGTGCCAGTAGTGACCTCTCGTCGGGAGGTCAGCCCCAGCATTTT. This encodes CASSDLSSGGQPQHF.

This clonotype has only a few counts. The chain joins TRBV7-9 to TRBJ2-2; TRBD1 agrees at 9 bases. Germline CDR1 reads SEHNR; CDR2 reads FQNEAQ (reference sequence). V trimming: 5 bases; J trimming: 3 bases; junction bases outside the gene matches: 7. CDR3 size: 16 residues. The CDR3 sequence: CASSRTGGPYTGELFF. CDR3 DNA sequence: TGTGCCAGCAGCCGCACAGGGGGCCCTTACACCGGGGAGCTGTTTTTT. Looking up the rest from reference TRBV7-9 and TRBJ2-2 gives the full variable domain: DTGVSQNPRHKITKRGQNVTFRCDPISEHNRLYWYRQTLGQGPEFLTYFQNEAQLEKSRLLSDRFSAERPKGSFSTLEIQRTEQGDSAMYLCASSRTGGPYTGELFFGEGSRLTVL.

The V and J genes are TRBV12-3 or TRBV12-4 and TRBJ2-1, with 7 bases fitting TRBD1. This CDR3 is built from 15 residues. Trimming removed 6 bases from V and 7 bases from J; junction bases left unmatched: 12. The CDR3, as DNA: TGTGCCAGCAGCTTGACAGGGAACGGTGGGAATGAGCAGTTCTTC. Residues: CASSLTGNGGNEQFF.

This clonotype was recorded a few times. The chain couples TRBV5-8 to TRBJ1-4, with D possibly matching TRBD1 (6 bases). V was pared by 3 bases and J by 2 bases, with 11 bases between. The germline CDR1 and CDR2 sequences are SGHTS and YDEGEE. CDR3 length equals 15 residues. The DNA for the CDR3 is TGTGCCAGCAGCTCCGGGGGGGGCACTAATGAAAAACTGTTTTTT. It encodes CASSSGGGTNEKLFF.

This rearrangement joins TRBV4-1 to TRBJ1-1; no definite D call. The germline gives CDR1 MGHRA, CDR2 YSYEKL. V lost 0 bases to trimming and J lost 1 base, with 6 bases between them. The CDR3 extends over 14 amino acids. The CDR3 loop reads CASSQDSGNTEAFF. The DNA for the CDR3 is TGCGCCAGCAGCCAAGATTCAGGGAACACTGAAGCTTTCTTT.

This clonotype was recorded a few times. The chain couples TRBV27 to TRBJ2-7; TRBD2 agrees at 15 bases. CDR1 is MNHEY, CDR2 SMNVEV, per germline (reference sequence). Trimming took 5 bases from V and 2 from J; bases not matched to a gene: 4. CDR3 length: 16 amino acids. In DNA, the CDR3 is TGTGCCAGCAGTGGCCGGACTAGCGGGAGGGCCTACGAGCAGTACTTC. This codes for CASSGRTSGRAYEQYF.

The CDR3 DNA follows: TGCGCCAGCAGCCTAGTGGTTTTGACCTACAATGAGCAGTTCTTC. It translates to CASSLVVLTYNEQFF. The rearrangement joins TRBV4-1 to TRBJ2-1, with D unresolved. CDR1 is MGHRA and CDR2 is YSYEKL in the germline V gene. V gave up 4 bases and J gave up 2 bases, with 12 bases separating them. CDR3 size: 15 residues.

This clonotype has ten or more counts. V gene TRBV7-6 combines with J gene TRBJ2-7, with D unresolved. CDR3 length: 16 amino acids. Germline loops: CDR1 SGHVS, CDR2 FNYEAQ. V was pared by 2 bases and J by 0 bases, with 14 bases between. DNA of the CDR3: TGTGCCAGCAGCTTATCGGCGCGTTTCAGCTCCTACGAGCAGTACTTC. Translating gives CASSLSARFSSYEQYF.

This clonotype came up a few times. The rearrangement uses TRBV5-5 and TRBJ2-1; D is possibly TRBD1 or TRBD2 (7 bases each). Germline-derived CDR1 and CDR2 are SGHKS and YYEKEE (reference sequence). Between the trimmed V and J ends, which lost 3 bases and 2 bases, there was a span of 15 bases. The CDR3 is 16 amino acids. CDR3 bases: TGTGCCAGCAGCTCCACAGGGGAGGGAGCCTACAATGAGCAGTTCTTC. This sequence encodes CASSSTGEGAYNEQFF.

The table lists this clonotype with a few counts. The chain combines TRBV19 with TRBJ1-1, with D possibly matching TRBD1 (6 bases). The CDR3 has 13 residues. Per germline, CDR1 LNHDA and CDR2 SQIVND (reference sequence). Trimming left V 7 bases short and J 2 bases short, with 11 bases between. The CDR3 loop is CASIEQGNTEAFF. In nucleotides, the CDR3 is TGTGCCAGTATCGAACAGGGAAACACTGAAGCTTTCTTT. Filled out from reference TRBV19 and TRBJ1-1, the complete variable domain reads DGGITQSPKYLFRKEGQNVTLSCEQNLNHDAMYWYRQDPGQGLRLIYYSQIVNDFQKGDIAEGYSVSREKKESFPLTVTSAQKNPTAFYLCASIEQGNTEAFFGQGTRLTVV.

The chain carries TRBV18 and TRBJ1-5, with D uncertain. The germline V gene has CDR1 KGHSH and CDR2 LQKENI. This CDR3 has 14 amino acids. V was trimmed by 3 bases and J by 7 bases, leaving 13 bases between them. The CDR3 DNA reads TGTGCCAGCTCACCTCCACCCCCTTCCCAGCCCCAGCATTTT. It translates to CASSPPPPSQPQHF.

The sample holds a few counts of this clonotype. The chain is built from TRBV9 and TRBJ2-5; D perhaps matches TRBD2 (6 bases). Germline CDR1 and CDR2: SGDLS and YYNGEE. This CDR3 is built from 15 residues. Trimming stripped 0 bases from V and 6 bases from J, with 15 bases between. CDR3 in amino acids: CASSVATGVMKTQYF. CDR3 DNA sequence: TGTGCCAGCAGCGTAGCTACGGGGGTTATGAAGACCCAGTACTTC.

This clonotype showed up many times. The chain carries TRBV9 and TRBJ2-1, with D tentatively TRBD2 (5 bases). V was shortened by 0 bases and J by 9 bases, with 22 bases between the two germline ends. This CDR3 has 17 residues. The germline V gene has CDR1 SGDLS and CDR2 YYNGEE. This chain's CDR3 is CASSVGGEGHSGSEQFF. Written as DNA, the CDR3 is TGTGCCAGCAGCGTAGGGGGTGAGGGCCATAGTGGATCTGAGCAGTTCTTC.

A few counts support this clonotype. J is TRBJ2-7 and V is TRBV7-8; D possibly matches TRBD1 or TRBD2 (5 bases each). CDR3 length: 12 amino acids. The germline V gene encodes CDR1 SGHVS and CDR2 FQNEAQ. With 5 bases removed from V and 5 bases from J, the gap between germline ends came to 10 bases. The CDR3 coding sequence is TGTGCCAGCAGCCAGGGAGCGAACGAGCAGTACTTC. This encodes CASSQGANEQYF.

The chain recombines TRBV18 with TRBJ1-4, with 9 bases lining up with TRBD1. V shed 6 bases and J 4 bases; nucleotides not matched to a gene: 9. CDR1 KGHSH and CDR2 LQKENI come from the germline V gene. The CDR3 runs 16 residues. The CDR3 DNA reads TGTGCCAGCTCGCTGGGACAGGGAATAGATAATGAAAAACTGTTTTTT. The encoded protein is CASSLGQGIDNEKLFF.

This clonotype has a count of ten or more. J is TRBJ2-7 and V is TRBV29-1, with TRBD2 identical over 14 bases. The CDR3 contains 12 residues. Germline lookup yields CDR1 SQVTM and CDR2 ANQGSEA. V shed 7 bases and J 11 bases; nucleotides not matched to a gene: 7. The CDR3 bases are TGCAGCGCCGTCGGGACTAGCGGGAGCAAGTACTTC. Translation gives CSAVGTSGSKYF.

This clonotype was counted between two and nine times. This chain connects TRBV6-1 to TRBJ2-5; 13 nucleotides line up with TRBD2. Looked up from germline, CDR1 is MNHNS and CDR2 is SASEGT. V dropped 4 bases and J dropped 7; count of bases not matched to a gene: 9. CDR3 length: 16 amino acids. In DNA form, the CDR3 reads TGTGCCAGCAGTGGGACTAGCGGGGGCCGCCCGGGGACCCAGTACTTC. Translated, it gives CASSGTSGGRPGTQYF.

This clonotype was observed a handful of times. The chain links TRBV5-8 to TRBJ1-2; tentative D call: TRBD1 (5 bases). The V gene lost 2 bases and the J gene lost 8 bases, with 10 bases spanning the gap. This CDR3 spans 12 amino acids. Germline V gives CDR1 SGHTS, CDR2 YDEGEE. For the CDR3, the DNA is TGTGCCAGCAGCTTAACCCCAGGGGGCTACACCTTC. It encodes CASSLTPGGYTF.

The chain employs TRBV12-3 or TRBV12-4 and TRBJ1-5, with a possible D match to TRBD1 (6 bases). Trimming left V 6 bases short and J 0 bases short, with 15 bases between. The CDR3 loop spans 16 amino acids. The CDR3 region is CASSFKTGHSNQPQHF. In DNA, the CDR3 is TGTGCCAGCAGCTTTAAGACAGGACATAGCAATCAGCCCCAGCATTTT.

This clonotype turned up a few times. The V gene is TRBV7-6, the J gene TRBJ1-4, with D perhaps matching TRBD1 (6 bases). The CDR3 spans 14 residues. The V end was cut by 5 bases, the J end by 4 bases, with 11 bases between. Germline assignment: CDR1 SGHVS and CDR2 FNYEAQ. This CDR3 is CASSTRGVNEKLFF. The CDR3 coding sequence is TGTGCCAGCAGCACCAGGGGCGTTAATGAAAAACTGTTTTTT.

This clonotype turned up a few times. The chain links TRBV3-1 to TRBJ1-2; D unclear. V lost 2 bases to trimming and J lost 4 bases, with 5 bases between them. The CDR3 is 12 amino acids. CDR1 is LGHDT, CDR2 YNNKEL, per germline (reference sequence). The chain's CDR3 is CASSQHSYGYTF. CDR3 sequence (DNA): TGTGCCAGCAGCCAACACAGCTATGGCTACACCTTC.

This clonotype came up a few times. The chain recombines TRBV7-6 with TRBJ1-2; TRBD1 is a possible D gene (5 bases). The germline CDR1 and CDR2 sequences are SGHVS and FNYEAQ. This CDR3 is 16 amino acids long. The ends were cut back, 2 bases at V and 8 bases at J, with 21 bases in the middle. The CDR3, as DNA: TGTGCCAGCAGCTTATACGAACAGGACCCAGCTAGCGGCTACACCTTC. It yields the protein CASSLYEQDPASGYTF.

V gene TRBV28 combines with J gene TRBJ1-2; 7 bases agree with TRBD1. Germline V gene lookup returns CDR1 MDHEN and CDR2 SYDVKM. The CDR3 has 15 residues. V was clipped by 2 bases and J by 7 bases; unmatched bases: 10. The CDR3 loop reads CASSLPGGTGGGYTF. The CDR3 DNA follows: TGTGCCAGCAGTTTACCAGGGGGGACCGGAGGTGGCTACACCTTC.

This clonotype was seen repeatedly, ten times or more. The chain employs TRBV6-1 and TRBJ1-6, with TRBD1 matching 10 bases. J gave up 8 bases and V 6 bases, and 7 bases lay outside the gene matches. This CDR3 region has 15 residues. Germline CDR1 is MNHNS and CDR2 is SASEGT. CDR3 loop: CASSGTGDNYSPLHF. The CDR3, as DNA: TGTGCCAGCAGCGGGACAGGGGACAACTATTCACCCCTCCACTTT.

Here the CDR3 DNA reads TGTGCCAGCAGCGACCGGGACTTACGGCGAGATGAGCAGTTCTTC. Protein: CASSDRDLRRDEQFF. The rearrangement uses TRBV7-8 and TRBJ2-1; tentative D call: TRBD2 (6 bases). Deletions cut 5 bases from V and 8 bases from J, with 19 bases between. The CDR3 length is 15 residues. Germline V gene sequence: CDR1 SGHVS, CDR2 FQNEAQ.

This clonotype was recorded a few times. The chain combines TRBV6-1 with TRBJ2-5; the D is unclear. The CDR3 is 13 amino acids. Trimming took off 5 bases at V and 5 bases at J, with 12 bases between the two ends. Per the germline V gene, CDR1 is MNHNS and CDR2 is SASEGT. The CDR3 spells CASSRFVGETQYF. The CDR3 coding sequence is TGTGCCAGCAGTCGTTTTGTGGGTGAGACCCAGTACTTC.